These 32 T cell receptor beta chains were all obtained from the same sample, sequenced in a study of blood T cell repertoires in COVID-19 (dated by TCRdb to about 2020). Library method: the immunoSEQ multiplex PCR assay. TCRdb re-hosts the immuneACCESS table, in-frame sequences only. Its copies lack some clones; in the studies checked, an unresolved V gene accounts for under half of them, and the cause for the rest is not known. For this sample the table gives 200,000 to 250,000 clones, of which about 85% were detected only once. More than 4.5% of the sample comes from the top ten. The sequencing sample was made of peripheral blood. The receptor source for this set is a woman aged 55 to 70 who had recovered from COVID-19.

The DNA of the CDR3 is TGTGCCAGCACCCCATCCCCCCAGGGAACTAACTATGGCTACACCTTC. This codes for CASTPSPQGTNYGYTF. The rearrangement links TRBV5-4 to TRBJ1-2, with D maybe TRBD1 (5 bases). The CDR3 is 16 amino acids. V lost 6 bases and J 0 bases, leaving 18 bases between the germline ends. Germline values: CDR1 SGHNT, CDR2 YYREEE (reference sequence).

The chain employs TRBV7-3 and TRBJ2-2; the match to TRBD1 covers 7 bases. The CDR3 is made up of 16 amino acids. V was pared by 5 bases and J by 3 bases, with 9 bases of the junction left unmatched. CDR1 is SGHTA and CDR2 is FQGTGA in the germline V gene. The CDR3 loop is CASSPRGRGDTGELFF. The CDR3 DNA reads as TGTGCCAGCAGCCCTAGGGGGCGAGGGGACACCGGGGAGCTGTTTTTT.

The DNA for the CDR3 is TGTGCCAGCAGAACCGGGACAGGGGACACCGGGGAGCTGTTTTTT. This encodes CASRTGTGDTGELFF. The rearrangement uses TRBV5-5 and TRBJ2-2; 10 bases are shared with TRBD1. Germline lookup yields CDR1 SGHKS and CDR2 YYEKEE (reference sequence). V lost 5 bases and J lost 3; bases outside the gene matches: 4. CDR3 length: 15 amino acids.

The gene calls are TRBV19 and TRBJ1-3; 7 bases match TRBD1. Germline CDR1 reads LNHDA; CDR2 reads SQIVND (reference sequence). This CDR3 is built from 15 residues. Trimming took 4 bases from V and 0 from J; bases not matched to a gene: 3. The CDR3 DNA sequence: TGTGCCAGTAGTAGCAGGGGGGTCTCTGGAAACACCATATATTTT. It translates to CASSSRGVSGNTIYF.

The chain is built from TRBV2 and TRBJ2-1, with 13 bases lining up with TRBD2. Germline CDR1 SNHLY, CDR2 FYNNEI. Trimming removed 7 bases from V and 0 bases from J; junction bases left unmatched: 12. The CDR3 length is 19 residues. The CDR3 DNA reads TGTGCCAGCACTAAACCGGGACTAGCGGGGAGATTCTCCTACAATGAGCAGTTCTTC. Amino acid sequence: CASTKPGLAGRFSYNEQFF.

The CDR3: CASSMNRDVTYGYTF. The DNA for the CDR3 is TGTGCCAGCAGTATGAACAGGGATGTAACCTATGGCTACACCTTC. The rearrangement uses TRBV27 and TRBJ1-2; tentatively, D is TRBD1 (6 bases). The ends were cut back, 5 bases at V and 4 bases at J, with 17 bases in the middle. The CDR3 totals 15 residues. Germline loops: CDR1 MNHEY, CDR2 SMNVEV (reference sequence).

The genes are TRBV15 and TRBJ1-2; the D is unclear. The germline CDR1 and CDR2 sequences are LNHNV and YYDKDF (reference sequence). The CDR3 extends over 13 amino acids. V lost 0 bases to trimming and J lost 5 bases, with 7 bases between them. CDR3 protein: CATSRDFLYGYTF. In nucleotides, the CDR3 is TGTGCCACCAGCAGAGATTTCTTGTATGGCTACACCTTC. The variable domain in full, completed from reference TRBV15 and TRBJ1-2, reads DAMVIQNPRYQVTQFGKPVTLSCSQTLNHNVMYWYQQKSSQAPKLLFHYYDKDFNNEADTPDNFQSRRPNTSFCFLDIRSPGLGDTAMYLCATSRDFLYGYTFGSGTRLTVV.

V and J are TRBV19 and TRBJ1-2, with 8 bases matching TRBD1. This CDR3 has 15 residues. CDR1 and CDR2 from the germline V gene are LNHDA and SQIVND (reference sequence). V lost 3 bases to trimming and J lost 8 bases; unmatched junction nucleotides: 11. The CDR3 DNA sequence: TGTGCCAGTAGTATTGGGCCAGGGGGCGCGGAGGGCTACACCTTC. This translates into CASSIGPGGAEGYTF.

The chain is built from TRBV6-2 or TRBV6-3 and TRBJ1-5; D might be TRBD1 (5 bases). Germline CDR1 reads MNHEY; CDR2 reads SVGEGT. V shed 0 bases and J shed 6 bases, with 15 bases lying between them. CDR3 length equals 16 residues. The CDR3 sequence: CASSYSRAFGGQPQHF. As DNA, the CDR3 is TGTGCCAGCAGTTACTCGAGAGCCTTCGGGGGTCAGCCCCAGCATTTT.

The rearrangement links TRBV6-2 or TRBV6-3 to TRBJ2-7, with 9 bases identical to TRBD2. This CDR3 region has 17 residues. Germline CDR1 and CDR2: MNHEY and SVGEGT. Trimming removed 2 bases from V and 2 bases from J; junction bases left unmatched: 10. CDR3 sequence reads: CASSYLRFAGGTYEQYF. CDR3 in DNA: TGTGCCAGCAGTTACCTCCGTTTTGCGGGGGGGACCTACGAGCAGTACTTC.

The chain carries TRBV9 and TRBJ1-2; 7 nucleotides line up with TRBD1. The CDR3 length is 15 residues. V dropped 4 bases and J dropped 6; count of bases not matched to a gene: 12. Germline CDR1 and CDR2: SGDLS and YYNGEE. In DNA, the CDR3 is TGTGCCAGCAGCTCATTCGACAGGGCGGGTGATGGCTACACCTTC. Protein: CASSSFDRAGDGYTF.

The V call is TRBV7-9, the J call TRBJ2-7; 8 nucleotides match TRBD2. CDR1 is SEHNR, CDR2 FQNEAQ, per germline (reference sequence). V trimming: 4 bases; J trimming: 4 bases; junction bases outside the gene matches: 3. The CDR3 has 13 residues. CDR3 amino acids: CASSSPGGYEQYF. CDR3 bases: TGTGCCAGCAGCTCACCGGGGGGGTACGAGCAGTACTTC.

The V gene is TRBV6-2 or TRBV6-3, the J gene TRBJ1-2, with 7 bases matching TRBD1. The CDR3 length is 12 residues. The V gene end was trimmed by 5 bases and the J gene end by 14 bases; junction bases not matched to a gene: 11. CDR1 and CDR2 from the germline V gene are MNHEY and SVGEGT. The CDR3 spells CASSRTGADQTF. The CDR3 nucleotides read TGTGCCAGCAGTCGTACAGGGGCGGATCAAACCTTC.

The chain carries TRBV11-3 and TRBJ2-2; a weak D match, TRBD2 (5 bases). CDR3 length: 16 residues. CDR1 SGHNT and CDR2 YENEEA come from the germline V gene. The V end lost 0 bases, the J end lost 1 base, and 9 bases lay between the germline ends. Here the CDR3 DNA reads TGTGCCAGCAGCTTAGACATTGGGAGGAACACCGGGGAGCTGTTTTTT. This codes for CASSLDIGRNTGELFF.

The chain joins TRBV7-3 to TRBJ2-1, with D possibly TRBD1 on 7 matching bases. Trimming removed 6 bases at V and 4 bases at J, with 19 bases between. The CDR3 loop spans 16 amino acids. Germline values: CDR1 SGHTA, CDR2 FQGTGA. The CDR3 loop is CASSPIRGTDYNEQFF. The CDR3 DNA sequence: TGTGCCAGCAGTCCAATACGGGGGACAGATTACAATGAGCAGTTCTTC.

This chain links TRBV10-3 with TRBJ2-5; D ambiguous. V shed 8 bases and J shed 5 bases, with 18 bases lying between them. Germline assignment: CDR1 ENHRY and CDR2 SYGVKD. This CDR3 spans 14 amino acids. For the CDR3, the DNA is TGTGCCATCGCAGCGTCCCTAATCGCGGAGACCCAGTACTTC. This sequence encodes CAIAASLIAETQYF.

The chain links TRBV4-2 to TRBJ2-7; 9 bases map to TRBD1. V lost 2 bases and J lost 0; bases outside the gene matches: 8. The germline V gene has CDR1 LGHNA and CDR2 YNFKEQ. This CDR3 region has 17 residues. The CDR3: CASSQRLRQGDSYEQYF. DNA of the CDR3: TGTGCCAGCAGCCAACGCCTCCGACAGGGGGACTCCTACGAGCAGTACTTC.

Only a few counts were recorded for this clone. The chain uses TRBV6-6 and TRBJ1-1, with D uncertain. With 3 bases removed from V and 4 bases from J, the gap between germline ends came to 6 bases. In germline, CDR1 is MNHNY, CDR2 SVGAGI (reference sequence). The CDR3 runs 12 residues. CDR3 loop: CASSYVSTEAFF. CDR3 nucleotides: TGTGCCAGCAGTTATGTATCCACTGAAGCTTTCTTT.

This chain joins TRBV6-7 and TRBJ2-3; TRBD2 matches at 8 bases. TRBV6-7 is given ORF status, its function remaining uncertain. V was clipped by 6 bases and J by 2 bases; unmatched bases: 16. The CDR3 contains 18 residues. The CDR3 reads CASRPGGGTTQYTDTQYF. DNA of the CDR3: TGTGCCAGCAGGCCCGGCGGGGGGACTACTCAATACACAGATACGCAGTATTTT.

CDR3 amino acids: CASSRAPGIGAFF. CDR3 nucleotides: TGTGCCAGCAGCCGAGCCCCGGGGATAGGAGCTTTCTTT. V usage is TRBV13 and J usage is TRBJ1-1; D unclear. V gave up 5 bases and J gave up 10 bases, with 17 bases separating them. The CDR3 is made up of 13 amino acids. Germline CDR1 reads PRHDT; CDR2 reads FYEKMQ (reference sequence).

The gene calls are TRBV5-1 and TRBJ2-3, with no clear D. Trimming took off 3 bases at V and 4 bases at J, with 9 bases between the two ends. The CDR3 totals 13 residues. Germline V gene sequence: CDR1 SGHRS, CDR2 YFSETQ. CDR3 coding DNA: TGCGCCAGCAGCTCCTGGGCTGCAGATACGCAGTATTTT. Protein: CASSSWAADTQYF.

The chain recombines TRBV5-4 with TRBJ2-7, with TRBD2 matching over 8 bases. V lost 0 bases and J lost 3; bases outside the gene matches: 5. The CDR3 length is 15 residues. Looked up from germline, CDR1 is SGHNT and CDR2 is YYREEE (reference sequence). This chain's CDR3 is CASSLGLAGHYEQYF. The CDR3 nucleotides are TGTGCCAGCAGCTTGGGGTTAGCGGGACACTACGAGCAGTACTTC.

This clone was detected a few times. V gene TRBV11-2 combines with J gene TRBJ2-5; 7 nucleotides agree with TRBD2. The germline CDR1 and CDR2 sequences are SGHAT and FQNNGV. After removal of 2 bases from V and 0 bases from J, the junction contained 9 bases not matched to a gene. This CDR3 is built from 17 residues. CDR3 nucleotide sequence: TGTGCCAGCAGCTTATTCCGGGACTATGCGTACCAAGAGACCCAGTACTTC. Protein: CASSLFRDYAYQETQYF.

Details on this clone: One end of the junction fails to match germline, which may point to a read error. The same CDR3 can be traced to other DNA sequences in this sample. The V call is TRBV7-6, the J call TRBJ2-2; maybe TRBD2 (7 bases). Germline V lookup: CDR1 SGHVS, CDR2 FNYEAQ. The CDR3 extends over 16 amino acids. The chain's CDR3 is CASSSRAGAYTGELFF. The DNA of the CDR3 is TGTGCCAGCAGCTCCCGGGCGGGGGCGTACACCGGGGAACTGTTTTTT.

The V call is TRBV7-9, the J call TRBJ1-2; 7 positions agree with TRBD1. Trimming took 5 bases from V and 1 from J; bases not matched to a gene: 7. The CDR3 has 15 amino acids. Germline V gene lookup returns CDR1 SEHNR and CDR2 FQNEAQ (reference sequence). In DNA form, the CDR3 reads TGTGCCAGCAGCCAAGGGACAGACTTTAACTATGGCTACACCTTC. Translating gives CASSQGTDFNYGYTF. The full variable domain, rest sourced from reference TRBV7-9 and TRBJ1-2, is DTGVSQNPRHKITKRGQNVTFRCDPISEHNRLYWYRQTLGQGPEFLTYFQNEAQLEKSRLLSDRFSAERPKGSFSTLEIQRTEQGDSAMYLCASSQGTDFNYGYTFGSGTRLTVV.

The V and J genes are TRBV19 and TRBJ1-1; no clear D. Trimming removed 6 bases at V and 2 bases at J, with 16 bases between. The CDR3 covers 15 residues. Germline V gene lookup returns CDR1 LNHDA and CDR2 SQIVND (reference sequence). The CDR3 sequence is CASSPYRALNTEAFF. The CDR3 coding sequence is TGTGCCAGTAGCCCCTATCGTGCCCTCAACACTGAAGCTTTCTTT. Supplemented by reference TRBV19 and TRBJ1-1, the full variable domain reads DGGITQSPKYLFRKEGQNVTLSCEQNLNHDAMYWYRQDPGQGLRLIYYSQIVNDFQKGDIAEGYSVSREKKESFPLTVTSAQKNPTAFYLCASSPYRALNTEAFFGQGTRLTVV.

Regarding this clone: A much larger clone differs from this one at a single base, so this may be a read error. The conserved phenylalanine or tryptophan normally closing the CDR3 is absent here, so this likely arose from a read error. J is TRBJ1-2 and V is TRBV5-4; weak D call: TRBD1 (5 bases). The V gene lost 0 bases and the J gene lost 1 base, with 16 bases spanning the gap. From germline, CDR1 is SGHNT and CDR2 YYREEE (reference sequence). The CDR3 has 17 amino acids. The CDR3: CASSLGGLVSNNYGYTS. The CDR3 DNA reads TGTGCCAGCAGCTTGGGGGGCCTTGTTAGCAATAACTATGGCTACACCTCC.

Only a few counts were recorded for this clone. This chain connects TRBV6-1 to TRBJ1-1, with D tentatively TRBD1 (6 bases). The germline V gene encodes CDR1 MNHNS and CDR2 SASEGT. Trimming removed 0 bases from V and 4 bases from J, with 9 bases in between. This CDR3 has 14 amino acids. Here the CDR3 reads CASSEAGGRTEAFF. Here the CDR3 DNA reads TGTGCCAGCAGTGAAGCGGGGGGGCGCACTGAAGCTTTCTTT.

V usage is TRBV29-1 and J usage is TRBJ2-2; D is undetermined. CDR3 length: 11 amino acids. Germline CDR1 SQVTM, CDR2 ANQGSEA. V lost 5 bases to trimming and J lost 6 bases, with 7 bases between them. Here the CDR3 reads CSVPVSGELFF. The CDR3 region has the DNA TGCAGCGTTCCTGTTTCCGGGGAGCTGTTTTTT.

The gene calls are TRBV9 and TRBJ2-7, with 9 bases aligning to TRBD1. J lost 2 bases, V lost 0 bases, and 0 bases had no gene match. Germline V gene lookup returns CDR1 SGDLS and CDR2 YYNGEE. The CDR3 sequence is 14 residues long. CDR3 DNA sequence: TGTGCCAGCAGCGTAGGGGACAGGGCCTACGAGCAGTACTTC. Encoded protein: CASSVGDRAYEQYF.

The chain is built from TRBV11-2 and TRBJ2-1; D gene ambiguous. Germline loops: CDR1 SGHAT, CDR2 FQNNGV. CDR3 size: 17 residues. Between the trimmed V and J ends, which lost 2 bases and 0 bases, there was a span of 14 bases. The CDR3 here is CASSLLVATSSYNEQFF. The CDR3 DNA reads as TGTGCCAGCAGCTTACTAGTGGCGACGAGCTCCTACAATGAGCAGTTCTTC.

The rearrangement links TRBV18 to TRBJ2-5; the D gene is possibly TRBD1 (5 bases). Germline V CDR1 and CDR2: KGHSH, LQKENI. V shed 3 bases and J shed 4 bases, with 18 bases lying between them. The CDR3 spans 16 residues. This CDR3 reads CASSPLSSGQGETQYF. The CDR3 DNA sequence: TGTGCCAGCTCACCTCTTAGTAGTGGGCAGGGAGAGACCCAGTACTTC.